This TCR beta chain was captured in a study of T cell responses to AZD1222 COVID-19 vaccine. Study observations and caveats: In all cases, repertoires were sampled only after the peak T cell response. Nearly half of spike-specific TCRs reportedly target variant regions that are unmutated in the B.1.351 and B.1.1.7 variants.

CDR1 is ENHRY, CDR2 SYGVKD, per germline. There are 14 residues in the CDR3. Trimming shortened V by 5 bases and J by 0 bases, and 8 bases separated the two germline ends. Assay: immunoSEQ multiplex PCR; the TCRdb copy retains only in-frame clones and omits some. This sample has 130,000 or so clones; roughly 85% occur once, and the top ten carry roughly 9.1%. Concerning this clone itself: As yet, its antigen is unknown.

The chain combines TRBV10-3 with TRBJ2-1; D is ambiguous. This specimen was peripheral blood, taken on day 0 of AZD1222 vaccination. The receptor comes from an adult in good health. The CDR3, as DNA: TGTGCCATCAGTTACAAAAGCTCCTACAATGAGCAGTTCTTC. Encoded protein: CAISYKSSYNEQFF.